This passage covers 26 T cell receptor beta chains from one sample sequenced in a study of cytomegalovirus exposure and HLA in healthy donors. The assay was immunoSEQ multiplex PCR, and TCRdb's table has in-frame clones only and misses some. The sample has 90,000 to 130,000 clones, approximately 96% seen once; the top ten hold about 0.7%. The sequenced sample was PBMCs. These receptors were taken from a woman under 30 in good health and CMV-seronegative.

The chain recombines TRBV2 with TRBJ1-2; no clear D. The CDR3 covers 14 residues. CDR1 is SNHLY and CDR2 is FYNNEI in the germline V gene. V was shortened by 1 base and J by 5 bases, with 11 bases between the two germline ends. This CDR3 is CASSEGLSRYGYTF. CDR3 nucleotide sequence: TGTGCCAGCAGTGAAGGGTTGAGCAGGTATGGCTACACCTTC. The full variable domain, completed using reference TRBV2 and TRBJ1-2, is EPEVTQTPSHQVTQMGQEVILRCVPISNHLYFYWYRQILGQKVEFLVSFYNNEISEKSEIFDDQFSVERPDGSNFTLKIRSTKLEDSAMYFCASSEGLSRYGYTFGSGTRLTVV.

CDR3 sequence (DNA): TGTGCCAGCAGCTCCCGAGGCCGGCTCACAGATACGCAGTATTTT. Amino acids: CASSSRGRLTDTQYF. V and J are TRBV7-8 and TRBJ2-3; D is undetermined. Germline V lookup: CDR1 SGHVS, CDR2 FQNEAQ. CDR3 length: 15 residues. V shed 4 bases and J shed 2 bases, with 13 bases lying between them.

The genes are TRBV6-5 and TRBJ1-2; the D gene is possibly TRBD1 (5 bases). The CDR3 is made up of 15 amino acids. V shed 6 bases and J shed 1 base, with 15 bases lying between them. Germline V lookup: CDR1 MNHEY, CDR2 SVGAGI. The CDR3 loop reads CASRGSARGNYGYTF. Here the CDR3 DNA reads TGTGCCAGCAGAGGCAGCGCTAGGGGTAACTATGGCTACACCTTC.

This clone was seen a single time. This rearrangement joins TRBV10-2 to TRBJ2-5, with 7 bases fitting TRBD1. Trimming took 10 bases from V and 6 from J; bases not matched to a gene: 5. In germline, CDR1 is WSHSY, CDR2 SAAADI. CDR3 length: 11 residues. In DNA form, the CDR3 reads TGCGCCACCAAACAGGGGAAGACCCAGTACTTC. This translates into CATKQGKTQYF.

V usage is TRBV27 and J usage is TRBJ2-3; 8 bases match TRBD1. J gave up 5 bases and V 6 bases, and 13 bases lay outside the gene matches. CDR3 length: 16 residues. Germline CDR1 reads MNHEY; CDR2 reads SMNVEV (reference sequence). CDR3 in DNA: TGTGCCAGCAGCCTATGGGGCGGCAGGGGGCAAGATACGCAGTATTTT. Amino acid sequence: CASSLWGGRGQDTQYF.

The chain couples TRBV29-1 to TRBJ2-1, with a tentative D call TRBD1 (5 bases). This CDR3 is built from 12 residues. V lost 7 bases, J lost 7 bases, and 14 bases lay in between. Germline CDR1 and CDR2: SQVTM and ANQGSEA. The CDR3 DNA is TGCAGCGCCCAGACAGCTATGAATGAGCAGTTCTTC. It translates to CSAQTAMNEQFF.

V gene TRBV23-1 combines with J gene TRBJ1-4; the D gene is possibly TRBD1 (6 bases). TRBV23-1 has ORF status, its function being uncertain. Deletions cut 3 bases from V and 3 bases from J, with 11 bases between. The CDR3 contains 15 residues. This CDR3 is CASSHVGASNEKLFF. DNA for the CDR3: TGCGCCAGCAGTCACGTGGGGGCGTCTAATGAAAAACTGTTTTTT.

This chain joins TRBV7-3 and TRBJ2-3; the D gene is possibly TRBD2 (5 bases). Trimming removed 5 bases from V and 14 bases from J, with 17 bases in between. The length of the CDR3 is 12 residues. CDR1 and CDR2 (germline): SGHTA, FQGTGA. CDR3 in amino acids: CASSEDGGWAYF. DNA for the CDR3: TGTGCCAGCAGCGAAGACGGCGGGTGGGCGTATTTT.

The V gene is TRBV7-9, the J gene TRBJ2-1, with D possibly TRBD1 on 6 matching bases. Per the germline V gene, CDR1 is SEHNR and CDR2 is FQNEAQ (reference sequence). Trimming stripped 6 bases from V and 4 bases from J, with 22 bases between. This CDR3 is 17 amino acids long. The DNA for the CDR3 is TGTGCCAGCAGTTCGCCAGGGGATCCCCCTTCATACAATGAGCAGTTCTTC. Translation: CASSSPGDPPSYNEQFF. Variable domain in full (rest from reference TRBV7-9 and TRBJ2-1): DTGVSQNPRHKITKRGQNVTFRCDPISEHNRLYWYRQTLGQGPEFLTYFQNEAQLEKSRLLSDRFSAERPKGSFSTLEIQRTEQGDSAMYLCASSSPGDPPSYNEQFFGPGTRLTVL.

The V call is TRBV14, the J call TRBJ1-2; D is uncertain. This CDR3 has 14 residues. V lost 4 bases and J lost 7, with 16 bases in between. From germline, CDR1 is SGHDN and CDR2 FVKESK. Here the CDR3 reads CASSPLGERVGYTF. The CDR3 bases are TGTGCCAGCAGCCCCCTCGGAGAACGTGTTGGCTACACCTTC.

The chain joins TRBV7-8 to TRBJ1-1; the D gene is possibly TRBD1 (6 bases). The V end was cut by 1 base, the J end by 1 base, with 19 bases between. The CDR3 consists of 18 residues. Germline loops: CDR1 SGHVS, CDR2 FQNEAQ. In DNA, the CDR3 is TGTGCCAGCAGCTTAGGTCGAACAGGGCGTGGGAGGAACACTGAAGCTTTCTTT. This codes for CASSLGRTGRGRNTEAFF.

This clone was detected once. The chain recombines TRBV9 with TRBJ2-5; no clear D gene. V lost 1 base and J 1 base, leaving 8 bases between the germline ends. The CDR3 sequence is 14 residues long. Germline V gene lookup returns CDR1 SGDLS and CDR2 YYNGEE. Written as DNA, the CDR3 is TGTGCCAGCAGCGTACGCCCGGTCCAAGAGACCCAGTACTTC. Translated: CASSVRPVQETQYF.

This rearrangement joins TRBV30 to TRBJ2-1; 10 bases are shared with TRBD2. V gave up 3 bases and J gave up 0 bases; unmatched junction bases: 11. The CDR3 has 18 residues. Germline CDR1 reads GTSNPN; CDR2 reads SVGIG (reference sequence). In DNA, the CDR3 is TGTGCCTGGAGGACCTGGACTAGCGGAAAGAGCTCCTACAATGAGCAGTTCTTC. Translating gives CAWRTWTSGKSSYNEQFF.

This clone was observed once. This rearrangement joins TRBV7-2 to TRBJ1-2, with a weak D call TRBD1 (5 bases). There are 14 residues in the CDR3. From germline, CDR1 is SGHTA and CDR2 FQGNSA. Trimming took 1 base from V and 6 from J, leaving 12 bases between them. The CDR3 nucleotides read TGTGCCAGCAGCTTAGAGCTGCCAGGGAATGGCTACACCTTC. Translating gives CASSLELPGNGYTF.

CDR3 bases: TGCGCCAGCAGCTTGGTAAGCTTTCTGGGGGCCCCAGGGAACAATCAGCCCCAGCATTTT. Protein product: CASSLVSFLGAPGNNQPQHF. This chain uses TRBV5-1 with TRBJ1-5; tentative D call: TRBD1 (6 bases). The CDR3 consists of 20 residues. Between the trimmed V and J ends, which lost 0 bases and 3 bases, there was a span of 25 bases. Germline V lookup: CDR1 SGHRS, CDR2 YFSETQ.

The V call is TRBV5-6, the J call TRBJ1-2; the match to TRBD1 covers 7 bases. The V and J ends lost 1 base and 8 bases, in that order; junction bases with no gene match: 5. This CDR3 has 13 amino acids. Per the germline V gene, CDR1 is SGHDT and CDR2 is YYEEEE. CDR3 amino acids: CASSLKQGWGYTF. DNA for the CDR3: TGTGCCAGCAGCTTGAAACAGGGGTGGGGCTACACCTTC. The variable domain in full, with the rest retrieved from reference TRBV5-6 and TRBJ1-2, is DAGVTQSPTHLIKTRGQQVTLRCSPKSGHDTVSWYQQALGQGPQFIFQYYEEEERQRGNFPDRFSGHQFPNYSSELNVNALLLGDSALYLCASSLKQGWGYTFGSGTRLTVV.

This clone was seen just once. This rearrangement joins TRBV7-3 to TRBJ1-1, with D uncertain. V lost 5 bases, J lost 1 base, and 8 bases lay in between. Germline assignment: CDR1 SGHTA and CDR2 FQGTGA. The CDR3 totals 13 residues. CDR3 region: CASSPRGNTEAFF. The CDR3 DNA is TGTGCCAGCAGCCCGAGAGGGAACACTGAAGCTTTCTTT.

This clone appeared a single time. V and J are TRBV5-1 and TRBJ1-1, with a tentative D call TRBD1 (5 bases). CDR1 is SGHRS, CDR2 YFSETQ, per germline. V lost 1 base, J lost 5 bases, and 15 bases lay in between. The CDR3 has 15 residues. The chain's CDR3 is CASSLWESGGTEAFF. CDR3 nucleotides: TGCGCCAGCAGCTTGTGGGAATCTGGGGGGACTGAAGCTTTCTTT.

J is TRBJ2-1 and V is TRBV7-9, with 12 bases matching TRBD2. From germline, CDR1 is SEHNR and CDR2 FQNEAQ (reference sequence). This CDR3 has 15 amino acids. With 4 bases clipped from V and 5 bases from J, the junction kept 3 bases outside the gene matches. CDR3 DNA sequence: TGTGCCAGCAGCTCGCCTAGCGGGGGGGACAATGAGCAGTTCTTC. Its translation: CASSSPSGGDNEQFF.

The chain combines TRBV6-6 with TRBJ2-2; 7 nucleotides match TRBD1. With 5 bases clipped from V and 4 bases from J, the junction kept 4 bases outside the gene matches. CDR3 length: 14 amino acids. CDR1 is MNHNY, CDR2 SVGAGI, per germline (reference sequence). CDR3 sequence: CASSPRDSTGELFF. The DNA of the CDR3 is TGTGCCAGCAGTCCCCGGGACAGCACCGGGGAGCTGTTTTTT.

The chain recombines TRBV29-1 with TRBJ2-1, with unresolved D. The CDR3 runs to 13 residues. In germline, CDR1 is SQVTM, CDR2 ANQGSEA. The V and J ends lost 2 bases and 0 bases respectively, with 5 bases between them. The CDR3 DNA is TGCAGCGTTGAAAAGCGCTCCTACAATGAGCAGTTCTTC. Amino acid sequence: CSVEKRSYNEQFF.

This sequence joins TRBV5-5 and TRBJ2-5; possible D gene TRBD2, 5 bases. V lost 6 bases to trimming and J lost 5 bases, with 20 bases between them. There are 15 residues in the CDR3. CDR1 and CDR2 from the germline V gene are SGHKS and YYEKEE (reference sequence). The CDR3 nucleotides read TGTGCCAGCATCGAGCTGGGCGGGCCGGGGGAGACCCAGTACTTC. Protein sequence: CASIELGGPGETQYF.

This clone was observed once. The rearrangement joins TRBV28 to TRBJ2-1, with TRBD2 identical over 8 bases. V was clipped by 10 bases and J by 3 bases; unmatched bases: 14. Germline lookup yields CDR1 MDHEN and CDR2 SYDVKM. This CDR3 is built from 16 residues. The CDR3 sequence: CATHERRGGIYNEQFF. The CDR3 DNA follows: TGTGCCACCCACGAAAGACGGGGGGGCATCTACAATGAGCAGTTCTTC.

This chain uses TRBV30 with TRBJ2-4; D is unclear. The germline V gene encodes CDR1 GTSNPN and CDR2 SVGIG (reference sequence). V lost 0 bases to trimming and J lost 6 bases, with 9 bases between them. CDR3 length: 13 residues. The chain's CDR3 is CAWSVILGNIQYF. The CDR3 region has the DNA TGTGCCTGGAGTGTTATTCTCGGAAACATTCAGTACTTC.

This clone appeared once. This same CDR3 is encoded by further DNA sequences in the sample. The chain links TRBV5-1 to TRBJ2-3, with D unresolved. Between the trimmed V and J ends, which lost 4 bases and 0 bases, there was a span of 3 bases. Germline V gives CDR1 SGHRS, CDR2 YFSETQ. This CDR3 has 12 residues. The CDR3 protein is CASSLSTDTQYF. CDR3 nucleotides: TGCGCCAGCAGCCTTAGCACAGATACGCAGTATTTT. The full variable domain, with the rest looked up from reference TRBV5-1 and TRBJ2-3, is KAGVTQTPRYLIKTRGQQVTLSCSPISGHRSVSWYQQTPGQGLQFLFEYFSETQRNKGNFPGRFSGRQFSNSRSEMNVSTLELGDSALYLCASSLSTDTQYFGPGTRLTVL.

J is TRBJ1-2 and V is TRBV6-5; weak D call: TRBD1 (6 bases). The V gene's germline CDR1 is MNHEY and CDR2 SVGAGI. The CDR3 has 14 amino acids. Trimming removed 7 bases from V and 4 bases from J, with 16 bases in between. CDR3 protein: CASTQGKWGYGYTF. The CDR3 DNA reads as TGTGCCAGCACCCAGGGGAAGTGGGGCTATGGCTACACCTTC.